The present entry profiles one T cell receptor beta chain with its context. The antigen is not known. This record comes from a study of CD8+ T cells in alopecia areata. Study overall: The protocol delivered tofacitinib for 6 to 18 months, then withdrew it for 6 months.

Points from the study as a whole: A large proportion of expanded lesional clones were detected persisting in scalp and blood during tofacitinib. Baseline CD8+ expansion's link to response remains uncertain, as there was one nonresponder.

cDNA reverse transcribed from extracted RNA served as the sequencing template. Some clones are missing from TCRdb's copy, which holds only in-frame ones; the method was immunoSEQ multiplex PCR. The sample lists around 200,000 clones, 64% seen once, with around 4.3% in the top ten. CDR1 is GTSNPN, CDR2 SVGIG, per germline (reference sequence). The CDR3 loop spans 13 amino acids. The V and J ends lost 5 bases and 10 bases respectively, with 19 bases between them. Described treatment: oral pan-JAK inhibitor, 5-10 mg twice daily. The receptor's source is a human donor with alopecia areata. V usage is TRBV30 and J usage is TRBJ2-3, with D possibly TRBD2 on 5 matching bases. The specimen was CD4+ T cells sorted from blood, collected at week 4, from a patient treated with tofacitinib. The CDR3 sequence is CAWGNPGPRAQYF. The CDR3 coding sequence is TGTGCCTGGGGGAACCCGGGCCCGAGGGCGCAGTATTTT.